These T cell receptor beta chains were read from a single sample in a study of blood T cell repertoires in COVID-19. The assay was immunoSEQ multiplex PCR, and TCRdb's table has in-frame clones only and misses some. The data hold just over 50,000 clones, with roughly 84% observed a single time. Specimen: peripheral blood. These receptors were taken from a man aged 80 or over with active COVID-19. Both conserved end residues are part of each CDR3. Each record gives: V gene, clone size, D gene, J gene, CDR3 protein, CDR3 DNA. The D gene is left open where the match is weak. Clone size is given for some rows only: seen once, a few or many times, or a class if the clone is expanded.

TRBV19,NA,TRBD1,TRBJ2-2,CASRKGALGGELFF,TGTGCCAGTAGAAAGGGGGCGCTTGGCGGGGAGCTGTTTTTT
TRBV19,NA,TRBD2,TRBJ2-7,CASSRRTSGGSYEQYF,TGTGCCAGTAGCCGCCGGACTAGCGGAGGCTCCTACGAGCAGTACTTC
TRBV30,NA,NA,TRBJ1-2,CAWRTPPGAAGYTF,TGTGCCTGGAGGACCCCACCAGGGGCCGCTGGCTACACCTTC
TRBV18,NA,NA,TRBJ2-1,CASSTLSSYNEQFF,TGTGCCAGCTCCACTTTGAGCTCCTACAATGAGCAGTTCTTC
TRBV10-3,once,TRBD2,TRBJ2-3,CAISESSGAPTDTQYF,TGTGCCATCAGTGAGTCCAGCGGGGCCCCCACAGATACGCAGTATTTT
TRBV7-3,NA,TRBD1,TRBJ2-5,CASSFSGTGGTQYF,TGTGCCAGCAGCTTCTCCGGGACAGGGGGGACCCAGTACTTC
TRBV6-5,NA,TRBD1,TRBJ1-5,CASISSWDRVTQPQHF,TGTGCCAGCATTTCCTCCTGGGACAGGGTTACTCAGCCCCAGCATTTT
TRBV7-8,few,NA,TRBJ1-4,CASSLYVGRGGGRQTTNEKLFF,TGTGCCAGCAGCTTATATGTGGGTCGGGGAGGGGGAAGACAAACAACTAATGAAAAACTGTTTTTT
TRBV28,NA,NA,TRBJ2-1,CASSLTTSRYNEQFF,TGTGCCAGCAGTTTAACCACTAGCAGATACAATGAGCAGTTCTTC
TRBV7-8,NA,TRBD2,TRBJ2-7,CASSYSGRGFGEQYF,TGTGCCAGCAGCTACAGCGGGAGGGGGTTTGGGGAGCAGTACTTC
TRBV7-2,NA,NA,TRBJ1-2,CASSLVPMSGYTF,TGTGCCAGCAGCTTAGTTCCCATGAGTGGCTACACCTTC
TRBV18,NA,NA,TRBJ2-1,CASSPQSYNEQFF,TGTGCCAGCTCACCACAGAGTTACAATGAGCAGTTCTTC
TRBV4-3,NA,TRBD2,TRBJ2-3,CASSRRLAISTDTQYF,TGCGCCAGCAGCCGCCGACTAGCGATAAGCACAGATACGCAGTATTTT
TRBV11-3,NA,TRBD1,TRBJ2-3,CASQEGASTDTQYF,TGTGCCAGCCAAGAGGGGGCGAGCACAGATACGCAGTATTTT
TRBV28,NA,NA,TRBJ1-2,CASSTRLNPGLRESIFPNAYGYTF,TGTGCCAGCAGTACCCGCCTCAACCCGGGACTCCGAGAATCGATTTTCCCCAACGCATATGGCTACACCTTC
TRBV7-2,NA,NA,TRBJ2-7,CASSLSFRVPAIF,TGTGCCAGCAGCTTATCGTTCAGGGTCCCGGCTATTTTC
TRBV7-9,NA,NA,TRBJ2-7,CASSLFLTDSLNTYEQYF,TGTGCCAGCAGCTTATTCCTCACGGACAGTTTAAATACCTACGAGCAGTACTTC
TRBV7-3,few,TRBD2,TRBJ2-3,CASSSSGMDTQYF,TGTGCCAGCAGCTCTAGCGGGATGGATACGCAGTATTTT
TRBV15,NA,NA,TRBJ2-7,CATSREGAGTRYEQYF,TGTGCCACCAGCAGAGAAGGGGCGGGGACTCGCTACGAGCAGTACTTC
TRBV27,NA,NA,TRBJ1-5,CASSARRRNQPQHF,TGTGCCAGCAGCGCCAGGCGACGCAATCAGCCCCAGCATTTT
TRBV14,NA,NA,TRBJ2-7,CASSQGQMPSYEQYF,TGTGCCAGCAGCCAAGGACAGATGCCCTCCTACGAGCAGTACTTC
TRBV20-1,NA,NA,TRBJ2-7,CSAGGGLGDISYEQYF,TGCAGTGCTGGTGGGGGGTTGGGGGACATCTCCTACGAGCAGTACTTC